The clone carrying this T cell receptor beta chain was seen only a few times. Its antigen is still unknown. These data come from a study of vaccination effects on CD4 cells after COVID-19. Study context: Either the BNT162b2 or mRNA-1273 vaccine was given to participants in two doses.

The assay was immunoSEQ multiplex PCR, and TCRdb's table has in-frame clones only and misses some. The sample gives about 43,000 clones, roughly 79% of which show up once; roughly 10% is in the top ten. The CDR3 extends over 15 amino acids. Deletions cut 6 bases from V and 4 bases from J, with 18 bases between. Per germline, CDR1 MNHEY and CDR2 SVGEGT. ViraFEST used viral peptide pools to expand antigen-specific CD4+ T cells before sequencing. Culture proceeded for more than nine days, and CD4+ T cells were then isolated. The study found no prior SARS-CoV-2 infection in the vaccine recipients, who tested negative for nucleocapsid antibodies. Half the medium was replaced with IL-2 medium on days 3 and 7.

This receptor was identified in a human donor who received a COVID-19 vaccine. Source: CD4+ T cells from PBMCs cultured with SARS-CoV-2 spike peptides, taken before COVID-19 vaccination. The chain uses TRBV6-2 or TRBV6-3 and TRBJ1-1; D ambiguous. The DNA of the CDR3 is TGTGCCAGCAGCCACTTGGGCAGGAAAGGCACTGAAGCTTTCTTT. This translates into CASSHLGRKGTEAFF.